This passage covers 18 T cell receptor beta chains from one sample sequenced in a study of cytomegalovirus exposure and HLA in healthy donors. Primers included in the PCR were 60 Vbeta and 13 Jbeta primers. The method was immunoSEQ multiplex PCR; TCRdb's version includes in-frame clones alone and lacks a portion of them. The table shows around 130,000 clones, with around 82% occurring only once. What was sequenced was PBMCs. Receptors originate from a male donor in good health and CMV-seropositive.

The rearrangement links TRBV7-2 to TRBJ1-2, with D possibly matching TRBD1 (5 bases). Trimming left V 4 bases short and J 7 bases short, with 10 bases between. The CDR3 is made up of 12 amino acids. CDR1 SGHTA and CDR2 FQGNSA come from the germline V gene. The CDR3 nucleotides read TGTGCCAGCAGCTGGGGCCCTGGTGGCTACACCTTC. As protein: CASSWGPGGYTF.

In this sample, this clone turned up once. The chain is built from TRBV27 and TRBJ1-4; TRBD1 matches 7 bases. Per germline, CDR1 MNHEY and CDR2 SMNVEV (reference sequence). The CDR3 has 15 amino acids. After removal of 4 bases from V and 8 bases from J, the junction contained 10 bases not matched to a gene. CDR3 residues: CASSSRGGIWEKLFF. In nucleotides, the CDR3 is TGTGCCAGCAGTTCCCGAGGGGGCATTTGGGAAAAACTGTTTTTT.

J is TRBJ1-5 and V is TRBV6-1; 9 bases are shared with TRBD1. The CDR3 consists of 20 residues. Trimming removed 2 bases from V and 0 bases from J; junction bases left unmatched: 14. CDR1 is MNHNS, CDR2 SASEGT, per germline. The CDR3 is CASSERWGRDRVGSNQPQHF. The CDR3 coding sequence is TGTGCCAGCAGTGAAAGGTGGGGTAGGGACAGGGTCGGTAGCAATCAGCCCCAGCATTTT.

J is TRBJ1-2 and V is TRBV28; D is perhaps TRBD1 (6 bases). This CDR3 region has 14 residues. Trimming took 4 bases from V and 7 from J, leaving 16 bases between them. Germline V gives CDR1 MDHEN, CDR2 SYDVKM. The CDR3 coding sequence is TGTGCCAGCAGTTACCAAGGACAGTTGAGTGGCTACACCTTC. Protein: CASSYQGQLSGYTF.

The gene calls are TRBV9 and TRBJ1-1; possible D gene TRBD1, 6 bases. Germline V gene lookup returns CDR1 SGDLS and CDR2 YYNGEE. Trimming took 0 bases from V and 5 from J, leaving 14 bases between them. CDR3 length: 15 amino acids. CDR3: CASSVDWGLRTEAFF. CDR3 nucleotides: TGTGCCAGCAGCGTAGATTGGGGGCTTCGGACTGAAGCTTTCTTT.

This sequence joins TRBV25-1 and TRBJ1-3, with 7 bases lining up with TRBD1. J lost 4 bases, V lost 2 bases, and 2 bases had no gene match. Germline CDR1 reads MGHDK; CDR2 reads SYGVNS. This CDR3 spans 14 amino acids. The DNA of the CDR3 is TGTGCCAGCAGTGAAACAGGGGTAGGAAACACCATATATTTT. This translates into CASSETGVGNTIYF.

This clone was seen a few times. The chain links TRBV7-9 to TRBJ2-7; D possibly corresponds to TRBD2 (6 bases). The CDR3 runs to 16 residues. V was pared by 5 bases and J by 5 bases, with 22 bases between. Germline V gene sequence: CDR1 SEHNR, CDR2 FQNEAQ (reference sequence). The CDR3 DNA sequence: TGTGCCAGCAGCCCAGAGATCGAGGGTGGGAGGCACGAGCAGTACTTC. It translates to CASSPEIEGGRHEQYF.

V is TRBV28 and J is TRBJ2-3, with 7 bases aligning to TRBD2. V lost 3 bases to trimming and J lost 1 base; unmatched junction nucleotides: 7. The CDR3 totals 16 residues. Germline CDR1 and CDR2: MDHEN and SYDVKM. For the CDR3, the DNA is TGTGCCAGCAGTTTGGATCCTAGCGGAGGCACAGATACGCAGTATTTT. It translates to CASSLDPSGGTDTQYF.

This clone has just one count. The gene calls are TRBV2 and TRBJ2-7; 11 nucleotides line up with TRBD2. This CDR3 spans 15 amino acids. The V gene's germline CDR1 is SNHLY and CDR2 FYNNEI. Germline trimming cut 8 bases from V and 2 bases from J; bases unmatched to any gene: 8. CDR3 in DNA: TGTGCCAGCGGAGCTAGCGGGAGGCCCCCCTACGAGCAGTACTTC. Translated: CASGASGRPPYEQYF.

J is TRBJ2-5 and V is TRBV5-3; 12 bases fit TRBD2. The J call may be in error: the DNA end matches TRBJ2-7 better. TRBV5-3 qualifies as an ORF whose function is uncertain. The CDR3 extends over 15 amino acids. The CDR3 here is CARRPPGLAGFEQYF. In nucleotides, the CDR3 is TGTGCCAGAAGACCTCCGGGACTAGCGGGTTTCGAGCAGTACTTC.

This clone was detected only a few times. This chain links TRBV19 with TRBJ2-5, with TRBD1 identical over 8 bases. The CDR3 consists of 13 residues. The trim removed 4 bases at V and 5 bases at J, leaving 3 bases unmatched. The V gene's germline CDR1 is LNHDA and CDR2 SQIVND (reference sequence). The CDR3 is CASSTTGGETQYF. The CDR3 bases are TGTGCCAGTAGTACCACAGGGGGGGAGACCCAGTACTTC.

CDR3 sequence (DNA): TGCGCCAGCAGAGCCGGGACAGGGACTGTCTCTGGAAACACCATATATTTT. This translates into CASRAGTGTVSGNTIYF. This chain links TRBV10-2 with TRBJ1-3; 9 bases agree with TRBD1. Losses at the gene ends were 6 bases for V and 0 bases for J; bases not matched to a gene: 9. This CDR3 comprises 17 residues. Germline V gene data show CDR1 as WSHSY and CDR2 as SAAADI.

The chain combines TRBV27 with TRBJ2-7, with D perhaps matching TRBD1 (6 bases). This CDR3 has 15 amino acids. Trimming left V 5 bases short and J 6 bases short, with 20 bases between. The V gene's germline CDR1 is MNHEY and CDR2 SMNVEV (reference sequence). CDR3 sequence (DNA): TGTGCCAGCAGTCCCCAGGGGCTAGCCGGGGTCGAGCAGTACTTC. The encoded protein is CASSPQGLAGVEQYF.

Only one count was recorded for this clone. This sequence joins TRBV6-5 and TRBJ2-2, with D possibly being TRBD1 (6 bases). The ends were cut back, 7 bases at V and 5 bases at J, with 14 bases in the middle. This CDR3 has 14 residues. Germline V CDR1 and CDR2: MNHEY, SVGAGI. CDR3 residues: CASTPGTLTGELFF. DNA for the CDR3: TGTGCCAGCACCCCCGGGACATTGACCGGGGAGCTGTTTTTT.

This clone was counted a few times. The chain uses TRBV5-1 and TRBJ2-7; D is uncertain. V lost 4 bases and J 3 bases, leaving 14 bases between the germline ends. Germline V gene sequence: CDR1 SGHRS, CDR2 YFSETQ. The CDR3 totals 14 residues. This CDR3 reads CASSQTSHDYEQYF. CDR3 in DNA: TGCGCCAGCAGCCAAACCTCACATGACTACGAGCAGTACTTC.

The chain links TRBV9 to TRBJ2-1; weak D call: TRBD2 (6 bases). The CDR3 has 15 residues. V was clipped by 2 bases and J by 9 bases, with 18 bases between them. CDR1 and CDR2 (germline): SGDLS, YYNGEE. The CDR3 bases are TGTGCCAGCAGCGTCTCGGGAGTTTGGAAGAGTGAGCAGTTCTTC. This codes for CASSVSGVWKSEQFF.

The chain recombines TRBV2 with TRBJ2-1, with a tentative D call TRBD2 (5 bases). V lost 5 bases and J 3 bases, leaving 14 bases between the germline ends. Germline CDR1 reads SNHLY; CDR2 reads FYNNEI. The CDR3 runs 15 residues. Here the CDR3 DNA reads TGTGCCAGCAGTCCCCGGACTGGAGACTACAATGAGCAGTTCTTC. This codes for CASSPRTGDYNEQFF.

The chain links TRBV25-1 to TRBJ2-7, with TRBD2 as a possible D gene (6 bases). The CDR3 spans 15 residues. The V and J ends lost 1 base and 3 bases respectively, with 13 bases between them. Germline V gene lookup returns CDR1 MGHDK and CDR2 SYGVNS. In DNA, the CDR3 is TGTGCCAGCAGTGAATCGGGGACTGCTTTCTACGAGCAGTACTTC. It translates to CASSESGTAFYEQYF.